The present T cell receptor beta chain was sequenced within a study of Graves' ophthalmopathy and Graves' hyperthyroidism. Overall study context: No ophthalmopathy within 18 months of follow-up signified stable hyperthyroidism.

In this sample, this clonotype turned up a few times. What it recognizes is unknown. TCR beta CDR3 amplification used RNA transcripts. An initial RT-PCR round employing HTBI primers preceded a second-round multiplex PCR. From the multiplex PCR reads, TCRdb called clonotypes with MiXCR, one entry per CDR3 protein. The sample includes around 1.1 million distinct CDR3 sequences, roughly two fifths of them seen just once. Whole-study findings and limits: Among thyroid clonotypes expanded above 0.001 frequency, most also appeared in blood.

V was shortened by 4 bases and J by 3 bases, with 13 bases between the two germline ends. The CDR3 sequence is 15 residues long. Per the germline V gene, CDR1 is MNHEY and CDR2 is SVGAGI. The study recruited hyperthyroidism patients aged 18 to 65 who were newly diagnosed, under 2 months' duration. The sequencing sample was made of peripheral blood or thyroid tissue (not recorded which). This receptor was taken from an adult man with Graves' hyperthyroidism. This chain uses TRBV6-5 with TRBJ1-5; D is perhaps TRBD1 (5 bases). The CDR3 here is CASSLSTGYNQPQHF. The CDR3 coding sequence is TGTGCCAGCAGTTTGTCCACAGGATACAATCAGCCCCAGCATTTT.